Listed here is a single T cell receptor (beta chain). The entry originates in a study of blood T cell repertoires in COVID-19. Study-level background: Material from acute and convalescent COVID-19 was sourced from the United States, Italy and Spain.

Per the original methods: Amplified reference gene primers provided the basis for estimating nucleated cell counts. Assay used: immunoSEQ multiplex PCR; TCRdb lists only in-frame clones, some missing. The V and J calls and the clone size are those of that table, but D and trimming were determined from the DNA. The data show under 100,000 clones, with roughly 89% seen just once and roughly 8.5% held by the top ten. This CDR3 is 15 amino acids long. Trimming removed 0 bases at V and 4 bases at J, with 9 bases between. Germline V gene sequence: CDR1 MGHRA, CDR2 YSYEKL. The sequencing sample was made of peripheral blood. The gene calls are TRBV4-1 and TRBJ2-2, with no clear D. This TCR derives from a man aged 25 to 40 with acute or convalescent COVID-19. CDR3 residues: CASSQEGTGTGELFF. CDR3 sequence (DNA): TGCGCCAGCAGCCAAGAAGGAACGGGCACCGGGGAGCTGTTTTTT.